These 23 T cell receptor beta chains were sequenced from one sample in a study of identical twins. TCRdb reprocessed the 5' RACE reads via MiXCR and lists one record per CDR3 protein. The table records 500,000 to 550,000 distinct CDR3 sequences, around 20% of them present only once. This sample also appeared in a second study, on T cells expressing NK-cell markers.

Sequencing was performed on CD4+ T cells sorted from blood. Receptors were obtained from a woman aged 18-30 years in good health.

This clonotype has just a few counts. The chain couples TRBV4-3 to TRBJ1-3; D ambiguous. This CDR3 has 14 amino acids. Looked up from germline, CDR1 is LGHNA and CDR2 is YSLEER. V lost 9 bases and J 0 bases, leaving 12 bases between the germline ends. This CDR3 is CASSAFSSGNTIYF. CDR3 DNA: TGCGCCAGTAGCGCATTTAGCTCTGGAAACACCATATATTTT.

This chain connects TRBV20-1 to TRBJ1-4; D is possibly TRBD1 (6 bases). This CDR3 region has 14 residues. Germline CDR1 reads DFQATT; CDR2 reads SNEGSKA (reference sequence). Trimming stripped 0 bases from V and 8 bases from J, with 13 bases between. The DNA for the CDR3 is TGCAGTGCTAGAGATGACCGGGGGGCCGAAAAACTGTTTTTT. It yields the protein CSARDDRGAEKLFF.

J is TRBJ1-2 and V is TRBV6-1; unclear D gene. The CDR3 is made up of 13 amino acids. Trimming removed 2 bases at V and 4 bases at J, with 8 bases between. From germline, CDR1 is MNHNS and CDR2 SASEGT. CDR3 DNA: TGTGCCAGCAGTGAATCCGGCCTCTATGGCTACACCTTC. Residues: CASSESGLYGYTF.

The V gene is TRBV10-2, the J gene TRBJ2-5; 10 nucleotides agree with TRBD2. The CDR3 runs 14 residues. The J segment lost 2 bases and the V segment lost 9 bases, leaving 6 bases of the junction unmatched. CDR1 and CDR2 from the germline V gene are WSHSY and SAAADI. This chain's CDR3 is CASLKRGGQETQYF. In DNA form, the CDR3 reads TGCGCCAGTCTAAAGCGGGGGGGACAAGAGACCCAGTACTTC.

This clonotype was counted only a few times. The J gene is TRBJ2-7, the V gene TRBV20-1, with 7 bases lining up with TRBD2. V lost 5 bases, J lost 3 bases, and 7 bases stayed unmatched. This CDR3 has 13 residues. Per the germline V gene, CDR1 is DFQATT and CDR2 is SNEGSKA (reference sequence). The CDR3 loop is CSAASGSDYEQYF. In nucleotides, the CDR3 is TGCAGTGCTGCTAGCGGTTCCGACTACGAGCAGTACTTC.

Note on this clonotype: A much larger clone lies a single base off, so this may be a read error. The rearrangement uses TRBV4-2 and TRBJ2-5, with D uncertain. CDR3 length: 12 residues. The germline CDR1 and CDR2 sequences are LGHNA and YNFKEQ. V was pared by 0 bases and J by 7 bases, with 6 bases between. CDR3: CASSQDKGTQYF. Here the CDR3 DNA reads TGTGCCAGCAGCCAAGATAAGGGGACCCAGTACTTC.

This clonotype was detected a few times. The J gene is TRBJ2-5, the V gene TRBV5-1; a weak D match, TRBD1 (6 bases). Germline assignment: CDR1 SGHRS and CDR2 YFSETQ. The V gene lost 2 bases and the J gene lost 5 bases, with 13 bases spanning the gap. CDR3 length equals 14 residues. The CDR3 nucleotides read TGCGCCAGCAGCTTTTCAATACAGGGCGAGACCCAGTACTTC. Its protein product is CASSFSIQGETQYF.

The rearrangement links TRBV10-2 to TRBJ2-1; D perhaps matches TRBD1 (6 bases). Per germline, CDR1 WSHSY and CDR2 SAAADI. Trimming pared 4 bases from V and 1 base from J, leaving 14 bases between. The CDR3 length is 16 residues. CDR3 protein: CASSVTGTPSYNEQFF. CDR3 in DNA: TGCGCCAGCAGTGTAACCGGGACACCTTCCTACAATGAGCAGTTCTTC.

The chain links TRBV7-2 to TRBJ2-5; TRBD2 matches at 13 bases. Per the germline V gene, CDR1 is SGHTA and CDR2 is FQGNSA. The trim removed 9 bases at V and 5 bases at J, leaving 9 bases unmatched. The CDR3 covers 15 residues. The CDR3 DNA is TGTGCCAGTGGGACTAGCGGGATAGGGGCGGAGACCCAGTACTTC. Residues: CASGTSGIGAETQYF.

This clonotype was counted between two and nine times. The chain carries TRBV6-1 and TRBJ2-7; the match to TRBD1 covers 9 bases. CDR3 length equals 15 residues. The germline V gene encodes CDR1 MNHNS and CDR2 SASEGT. Losses at the gene ends were 7 bases for V and 2 bases for J; bases not matched to a gene: 9. DNA for the CDR3: TGTGCCAGCATCTACGGGACAGGGCCCCCCTACGAGCAGTACTTC. Its translation is CASIYGTGPPYEQYF.

The sample holds a few counts of this clonotype. The V call is TRBV5-1, the J call TRBJ2-4; 7 bases align to TRBD2. The ends lost 1 base at V and 5 bases at J; junction bases unmatched: 3. Germline CDR1 SGHRS, CDR2 YFSETQ. The CDR3 covers 14 residues. The CDR3 bases are TGCGCCAGCAGCTTGTCGGGGGGAGAAAACATTCAGTACTTC. Translated: CASSLSGGENIQYF.

This clonotype was recorded many times. V is TRBV20-1 and J is TRBJ1-1; the D gene is possibly TRBD1 (5 bases). Germline CDR1 and CDR2: DFQATT and SNEGSKA (reference sequence). The CDR3 has 15 amino acids. Trimming stripped 5 bases from V and 5 bases from J, with 21 bases between. The CDR3 loop is CSAGGLDPQGTEAFF. CDR3 in DNA: TGCAGTGCTGGCGGCCTCGACCCTCAGGGAACTGAAGCTTTCTTT.

The V gene is TRBV5-1, the J gene TRBJ2-7; 9 bases align to TRBD1. V lost 4 bases, J lost 0 bases, and 11 bases stayed unmatched. Germline V gene lookup returns CDR1 SGHRS and CDR2 YFSETQ. This CDR3 has 17 residues. The CDR3 region is CASSLQGAQLGSYEQYF. DNA for the CDR3: TGCGCCAGCAGCCTACAGGGGGCGCAACTCGGCTCCTACGAGCAGTACTTC.

The gene calls are TRBV12-5 and TRBJ2-7, with D maybe TRBD2 (6 bases). Germline-derived CDR1 and CDR2 are LGHNT and FRNRAP. The V and J ends lost 2 bases and 6 bases respectively, with 11 bases between them. The CDR3 extends over 13 amino acids. This chain's CDR3 is CASGLILGGEQYF. In DNA form, the CDR3 reads TGTGCTAGTGGTTTGATCCTCGGGGGCGAGCAGTACTTC. The variable domain in full, with the rest retrieved from reference TRBV12-5 and TRBJ2-7, is DARVTQTPRHKVTEMGQEVTMRCQPILGHNTVFWYRQTMMQGLELLAYFRNRAPLDDSGMPKDRFSAEMPDATLATLKIQPSEPRDSAVYFCASGLILGGEQYFGPGTRLTVT.

This clonotype was detected only a few times. This sequence joins TRBV5-1 and TRBJ2-1; D uncertain. Per the germline V gene, CDR1 is SGHRS and CDR2 is YFSETQ. The V end was cut by 1 base, the J end by 0 bases, with 8 bases between. The CDR3 has 15 amino acids. CDR3: CASSLQVSSYNEQFF. The CDR3 region has the DNA TGCGCCAGCAGCTTGCAGGTTAGCTCCTACAATGAGCAGTTCTTC.

The gene calls are TRBV3-1 and TRBJ2-1; D uncertain. Trimming pared 2 bases from V and 7 bases from J, leaving 9 bases between. In germline, CDR1 is LGHDT, CDR2 YNNKEL (reference sequence). The CDR3 contains 13 residues. CDR3: CASSQFVRNEQFF. CDR3 bases: TGTGCCAGCAGCCAATTTGTCCGTAATGAGCAGTTCTTC.

This clonotype was counted only a few times. This chain uses TRBV6-1 with TRBJ2-1, with 8 bases aligning to TRBD1. The CDR3 spans 14 residues. V trimming: 7 bases; J trimming: 6 bases; junction bases outside the gene matches: 8. Germline V CDR1 and CDR2: MNHNS, SASEGT. CDR3 bases: TGTGCCAGCACTGGACAGGGCCCCACCAATGAGCAGTTCTTC. This translates into CASTGQGPTNEQFF.

This clonotype was recorded only once. This chain connects TRBV20-1 to TRBJ2-7, with 11 bases that match TRBD2. Trimming at V came to 5 bases and at J to 0 bases, leaving 6 bases not matched to a gene. Looked up from germline, CDR1 is DFQATT and CDR2 is SNEGSKA (reference sequence). The CDR3 covers 15 residues. CDR3 amino acids: CSAGASGRFSYEQYF. The CDR3 DNA reads as TGCAGTGCTGGGGCTAGCGGGAGGTTCTCCTACGAGCAGTACTTC.

The chain recombines TRBV6-5 with TRBJ2-7; possible D gene TRBD2, 5 bases. The CDR3 has 11 residues. From germline, CDR1 is MNHEY and CDR2 SVGAGI. V lost 4 bases and J lost 10, with 11 bases in between. The CDR3 region is CASSSSGIQYF. CDR3 coding DNA: TGTGCCAGCAGTTCCTCCGGGATTCAGTACTTC.

This clonotype occurred many times. This rearrangement joins TRBV6-1 to TRBJ2-3; D might be TRBD1 (6 bases). The V end lost 2 bases, the J end lost 5 bases, and 14 bases lay between the germline ends. Germline V gene sequence: CDR1 MNHNS, CDR2 SASEGT. CDR3 length equals 15 residues. CDR3 loop: CASSESWGPGDTQYF. The DNA of the CDR3 is TGTGCCAGCAGTGAATCATGGGGGCCGGGAGATACGCAGTATTTT.

V gene TRBV12-3 or TRBV12-4 combines with J gene TRBJ1-2; D perhaps matches TRBD1 (6 bases). Trimming took off 6 bases at V and 4 bases at J, with 15 bases between the two ends. CDR3 size: 14 residues. CDR3 residues: CASSPPTGSYGYTF. The CDR3 DNA reads as TGTGCCAGCAGCCCGCCGACAGGCAGCTATGGCTACACCTTC.

This clonotype was seen a few times. The V gene is TRBV20-1, the J gene TRBJ2-7; 10 nucleotides match TRBD1. The CDR3 spans 14 residues. The germline V gene encodes CDR1 DFQATT and CDR2 SNEGSKA (reference sequence). The V and J ends lost 6 bases and 7 bases, in that order; junction bases with no gene match: 12. CDR3 nucleotide sequence: TGCAGTGCAAATACCGGGACAGGGGCAAAGGAGCAGTACTTC. It encodes CSANTGTGAKEQYF.

This clonotype was picked up a small number of times. The rearrangement uses TRBV7-9 and TRBJ1-1; TRBD1 aligns across 7 bases. Germline V gene data show CDR1 as SEHNR and CDR2 as FQNEAQ (reference sequence). V lost 7 bases and J lost 3; bases outside the gene matches: 11. The CDR3 sequence is 15 residues long. The CDR3 DNA reads as TGTGCCAGCACCCCCGGCGCCAGGGGGTACACTGAAGCTTTCTTT. As protein: CASTPGARGYTEAFF.